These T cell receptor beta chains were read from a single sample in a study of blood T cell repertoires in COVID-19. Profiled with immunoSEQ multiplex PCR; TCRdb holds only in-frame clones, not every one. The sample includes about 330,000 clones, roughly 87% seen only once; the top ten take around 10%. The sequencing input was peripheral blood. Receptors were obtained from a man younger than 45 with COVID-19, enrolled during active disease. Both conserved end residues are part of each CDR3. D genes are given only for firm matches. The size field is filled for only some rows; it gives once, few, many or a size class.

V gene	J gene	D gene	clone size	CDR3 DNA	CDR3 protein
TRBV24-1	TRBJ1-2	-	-	TGTGCCACCAGTGACAGACTTAGCGGGGGCTACACCTTC	CATSDRLSGGYTF
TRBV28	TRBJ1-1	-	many	TGTGCCAGCACCATGACAGGAGGTGGAACTGAAGCTTTCTTT	CASTMTGGGTEAFF
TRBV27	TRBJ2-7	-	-	TGTGCCAGCAGTCTCCAAACCGGAGATCTGGGGCGGGAGCAGTACTTC	CASSLQTGDLGREQYF
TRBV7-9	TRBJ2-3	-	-	TGTGCCAGCAGCTTCCCTAGCACAGATACGCAGTATTTT	CASSFPSTDTQYF
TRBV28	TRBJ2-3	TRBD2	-	TGTGCCAGCATGGGGGGAGGGGCCACCAGTGTACGCACAGATACGCAGTATTTT	CASMGGGATSVRTDTQYF
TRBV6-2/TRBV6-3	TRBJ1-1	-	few	TGTGCCAGCAGTTGGCAGAACACTGAAGCTTTCTTT	CASSWQNTEAFF
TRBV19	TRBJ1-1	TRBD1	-	TGTGCCAGTAGTGCCCGACAGGGAAGAAACACTGAAGCTTTCTTT	CASSARQGRNTEAFF
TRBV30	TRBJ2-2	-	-	TGTGCCTGGAGTGTAAGGGAGCGGGTTACCGGGGAGCTGTTTTTT	CAWSVRERVTGELFF
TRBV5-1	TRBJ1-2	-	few	TGCGCCAGCAGCCACCGAGACAGCCGTTCTAACTATGGCTACACCTTC	CASSHRDSRSNYGYTF
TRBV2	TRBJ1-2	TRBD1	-	TGTGCCAGCTCTGACAGGGAGGTCTATGGCTACACCTTC	CASSDREVYGYTF
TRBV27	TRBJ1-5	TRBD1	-	TGTGCCAGCAGTTCCCGGACAGGGATCGGCTTTCAGCCCCAGCATTTT	CASSSRTGIGFQPQHF
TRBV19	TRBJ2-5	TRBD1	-	TGTGCCAGTAGTAACACGGACAGGGGTGAGACCCAGTACTTC	CASSNTDRGETQYF
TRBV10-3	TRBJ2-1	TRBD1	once	TGTGCCATCAGTGACCCGGGACAGCGTCCCAATGAGCAGTTCTTC	CAISDPGQRPNEQFF
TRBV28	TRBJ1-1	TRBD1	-	TGTGCCAGCAGCATGACAGGGGGGAGCACTGAAGCTTTCTTT	CASSMTGGSTEAFF
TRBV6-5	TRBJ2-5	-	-	TGTGCCAGCAGTTACGAGACAGTAGAGACCCAGTACTTC	CASSYETVETQYF
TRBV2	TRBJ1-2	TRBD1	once	TGTGCCAGTCATTTGTCCGGGACAGGAAACTATGGCTACACCTTC	CASHLSGTGNYGYTF
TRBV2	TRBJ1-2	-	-	TGTGTACCTATGGGGGGACGGTGGGGCTACACCTTC	CVPMGGRWGYTF
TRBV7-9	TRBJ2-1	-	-	TGTGCCAGCAGCTTAGCGGGACTCGTGACCTTCAATGAGCAGTTCTTC	CASSLAGLVTFNEQFF
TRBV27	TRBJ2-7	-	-	TGTGCCAGCAGTTTAAACGGGAGAGGAAACGAGCAGTACTTC	CASSLNGRGNEQYF
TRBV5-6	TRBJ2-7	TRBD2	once	TGTGCCAGCAGCTTAAGACTAGCGGGGGGGTACGAGCAGTACTTC	CASSLRLAGGYEQYF
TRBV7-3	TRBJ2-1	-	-	TGTGCCAGCAGCTCTAACAGGGTGGCTGGGGACAATGAGCAGTTCTTC	CASSSNRVAGDNEQFF
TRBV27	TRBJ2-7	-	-	TGTGCCAGCAGTCGCCAGGGGCAGAACTACGAGCAGTACTTC	CASSRQGQNYEQYF
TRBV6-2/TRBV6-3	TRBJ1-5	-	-	TGTGCCAGCAGTTTTGTGGGAGGGAATAGCAATCAGCCCCAGCATTTT	CASSFVGGNSNQPQHF
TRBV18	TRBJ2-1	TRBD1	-	TGTGCCAGCTCGGGGGGACAGGGCTACAATGAGCAGTTCTTC	CASSGGQGYNEQFF
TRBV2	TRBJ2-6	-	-	TGTGCCAGCAGTGAACTCGCGGGGTTTCTCTCTGGGGCCAACGTCCTGACTTTC	CASSELAGFLSGANVLTF
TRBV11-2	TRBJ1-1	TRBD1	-	TGTGCCAGCAGCCCAGGCCTGGGACAGGGCTTGAACACTGAAGCTTTCTTT	CASSPGLGQGLNTEAFF
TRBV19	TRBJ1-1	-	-	TGTGCCAGTAGTATGAACCCGGTCCGGGGCACTGAAGCTTTCTTT	CASSMNPVRGTEAFF
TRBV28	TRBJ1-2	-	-	TGTGCCAGCAGCACCGTGAGGGTGGATGGCTACACCTTC	CASSTVRVDGYTF
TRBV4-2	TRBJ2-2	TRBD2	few	TGTGCCAGCAGCGATCTTAGCGGGACCAACACCGGGGAGCTGTTTTTT	CASSDLSGTNTGELFF
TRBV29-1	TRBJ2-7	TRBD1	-	TGCACCCATACCGGAACAGGGGCCTCCTACGAGCAGTACTTC	CTHTGTGASYEQYF
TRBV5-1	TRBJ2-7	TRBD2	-	TGCGCCAGCAGCTTGGGTGCGGGAGAGGGCTCCTACGAGCAGTACTTC	CASSLGAGEGSYEQYF
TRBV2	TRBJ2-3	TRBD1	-	TGTGCCAGCAGCGGGACAGTAATAAGGGATACGCAGTATTTT	CASSGTVIRDTQYF
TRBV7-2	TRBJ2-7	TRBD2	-	TGTGCCAGCAGCCTAGTGCTAGCGGGATCCTACGAGCAGTACTTC	CASSLVLAGSYEQYF
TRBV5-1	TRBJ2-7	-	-	TGCGCCAGCAGCTCCCCACAGGGTAGCTCCTACGAGCAGTACTTC	CASSSPQGSSYEQYF
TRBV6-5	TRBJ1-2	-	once	TGTGCCAGCAGTTACGGGAAAGGGGCTAACTATGGCTACACCTTC	CASSYGKGANYGYTF
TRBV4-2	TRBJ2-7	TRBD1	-	TGTGCCAGCAGCCAAGATTTAGGACAGGGTTACGAGCAGTACTTC	CASSQDLGQGYEQYF
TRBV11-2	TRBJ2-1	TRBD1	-	TGTGCCAGTTACGACGTGATTGGGACAGGGGGCTACAATGAGCAGTTCTTC	CASYDVIGTGGYNEQFF
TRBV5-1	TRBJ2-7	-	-	TGCGCCAGCAGCGAGGGGACTCGCGACGAGCAGTACTTC	CASSEGTRDEQYF
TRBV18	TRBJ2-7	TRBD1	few	TGTGCCAGCTCACTCAGACAGGGGACCTCCTACGAGCAGTACTTC	CASSLRQGTSYEQYF